These 8 T cell receptor beta chains came from one sample sequenced in a study of blood T cell repertoires in COVID-19. The data were produced by immunoSEQ multiplex PCR, yet TCRdb's version contains in-frame clones alone and is incomplete. The table includes 200,000 to 300,000 clones, around 85% detected once. Sample: peripheral blood. The receptors stem from a young woman who had recovered from COVID-19.

The chain uses TRBV5-1 and TRBJ2-3; weak D call: TRBD1 (6 bases). Trimming pared 3 bases from V and 4 bases from J, leaving 12 bases between. Germline CDR1 reads SGHRS; CDR2 reads YFSETQ. This CDR3 is built from 14 residues. The CDR3 reads CASSYQGSPDTQYF. The DNA for the CDR3 is TGCGCCAGCAGCTACCAGGGGAGCCCAGATACGCAGTATTTT.

The chain uses TRBV11-2 and TRBJ2-3; D ambiguous. The CDR3 loop spans 16 amino acids. V lost 5 bases and J 1 base, leaving 16 bases between the germline ends. Germline V gene sequence: CDR1 SGHAT, CDR2 FQNNGV. The CDR3: CASSPYQSRRTDTQYF. In nucleotides, the CDR3 is TGTGCCAGCAGCCCCTATCAATCCAGGCGCACAGATACGCAGTATTTT. The variable domain in full, with the rest retrieved from reference TRBV11-2 and TRBJ2-3, is EAGVAQSPRYKIIEKRQSVAFWCNPISGHATLYWYQQILGQGPKLLIQFQNNGVVDDSQLPKDRFSAERLKGVDSTLKIQPAKLEDSAVYLCASSPYQSRRTDTQYFGPGTRLTVL.

The chain has TRBV7-3 and TRBJ1-6; 7 bases are a match to TRBD1. From germline, CDR1 is SGHTA and CDR2 FQGTGA. Trimming at V came to 5 bases and at J to 10 bases, leaving 8 bases not matched to a gene. The CDR3 runs to 14 residues. The CDR3 bases are TGTGCCAGCAGCCACGCGGACAGGTTATCACCCCTCCACTTT. The encoded protein is CASSHADRLSPLHF.

V usage is TRBV2 and J usage is TRBJ2-7, with D perhaps matching TRBD2 (6 bases). CDR3 length: 15 amino acids. The V and J ends lost 5 bases and 7 bases respectively, with 21 bases between them. Germline V gene sequence: CDR1 SNHLY, CDR2 FYNNEI. CDR3 bases: TGTGCCAGCAGTTACTGGGGGGTCTCGTCGGGTGAGCAGTACTTC. It translates to CASSYWGVSSGEQYF.

This chain links TRBV5-1 with TRBJ2-1, with a possible D match to TRBD1 (5 bases). V was pared by 0 bases and J by 6 bases, with 7 bases between. The germline V gene encodes CDR1 SGHRS and CDR2 YFSETQ. The CDR3 totals 13 residues. The CDR3 reads CASSLGGLNEQFF. CDR3 DNA: TGCGCCAGCAGCTTGGGGGGCCTCAATGAGCAGTTCTTC.

This clone came up once. J is TRBJ1-4 and V is TRBV15, with 7 positions matching TRBD1. In germline, CDR1 is LNHNV, CDR2 YYDKDF (reference sequence). V shed 8 bases, J shed 8 bases, and the junction held 11 bases outside the gene matches. The CDR3 length is 14 residues. This CDR3 reads CATGPPGGVEKLFF. The CDR3 DNA reads as TGTGCCACCGGGCCACCAGGGGGAGTCGAAAAACTGTTTTTT.

The chain couples TRBV27 to TRBJ2-7; D might be TRBD2 (6 bases). The V and J ends lost 5 bases and 6 bases respectively, with 17 bases between them. CDR1 and CDR2 (germline): MNHEY, SMNVEV (reference sequence). This CDR3 spans 14 amino acids. The CDR3, as DNA: TGTGCCAGCAGTCTGCGGACTGGGGACTCCGAGCAGTACTTC. Protein sequence: CASSLRTGDSEQYF.

This rearrangement joins TRBV5-6 to TRBJ2-6; D might be TRBD1 (5 bases). V lost 4 bases, J lost 4 bases, and 6 bases lay in between. CDR1 and CDR2 (germline): SGHDT, YYEEEE. The CDR3 is 13 amino acids. The CDR3 loop is CASSAGGANVLTF. The CDR3 bases are TGTGCCAGCAGCGCAGGGGGGGCCAACGTCCTGACTTTC.